Below, 18 T cell receptor beta chains from the same sample are listed, as sequenced in a study of blood T cell repertoires in COVID-19. TCRdb keeps only in-frame clones here, not all; method: immunoSEQ multiplex PCR. The table includes fewer than 350,000 clones, about nine tenths detected once. Specimen: peripheral blood. These receptor sequences come from a woman aged 55-75 years with COVID-19, enrolled during active disease.

The chain joins TRBV19 to TRBJ1-5; D unresolved. The CDR3 totals 12 residues. V was pared by 9 bases and J by 1 base, with 7 bases between. Germline V gene sequence: CDR1 LNHDA, CDR2 SQIVND (reference sequence). The CDR3 DNA sequence: TGTGCCAGCCGGGAGAGCAATCAGCCCCAGCATTTT. Its protein is CASRESNQPQHF.

The J gene is TRBJ2-5, the V gene TRBV5-4, with a tentative D call TRBD2 (7 bases). In germline, CDR1 is SGHNT, CDR2 YYREEE (reference sequence). With 0 bases removed from V and 4 bases from J, the gap between germline ends came to 13 bases. This CDR3 has 15 residues. This CDR3 is CASSLVVGGRETQYF. DNA for the CDR3: TGTGCCAGCAGCTTGGTCGTGGGGGGGCGAGAGACCCAGTACTTC.

The rearrangement uses TRBV10-2 and TRBJ2-2, with a possible D match to TRBD2 (5 bases). Trimming took 4 bases from V and 4 from J, leaving 13 bases between them. CDR3 length: 15 amino acids. Looked up from germline, CDR1 is WSHSY and CDR2 is SAAADI. CDR3 residues: CASSGVSAGTGELFF. CDR3 DNA sequence: TGCGCCAGCAGTGGTGTTAGTGCGGGCACCGGGGAGCTGTTTTTT.

Only one count was recorded for this clone. This chain links TRBV7-2 with TRBJ1-3, with D perhaps matching TRBD1 (6 bases). The CDR3 length is 14 residues. The V gene lost 3 bases and the J gene lost 4 bases, with 10 bases spanning the gap. Germline values: CDR1 SGHTA, CDR2 FQGNSA. The CDR3 region is CASSFSRGGNTIYF. CDR3 DNA sequence: TGTGCCAGCAGCTTTTCCAGGGGAGGAAACACCATATATTTT.

This clone was seen only a few times. In DNA, the CDR3 is TGCGCCAGCAGCCGAACAGGGGGCTATACTGAAGCTTTCTTT. The encoded protein is CASSRTGGYTEAFF. This chain links TRBV4-1 with TRBJ1-1; TRBD1 aligns across 9 bases. V was clipped by 4 bases and J by 5 bases; unmatched bases: 5. From germline, CDR1 is MGHRA and CDR2 YSYEKL. The CDR3 sequence is 14 residues long.

This chain links TRBV5-5 with TRBJ1-2; D call uncertain. Trimming shortened V by 0 bases and J by 0 bases, and 6 bases separated the two germline ends. The length of the CDR3 is 14 residues. CDR1 and CDR2 (germline): SGHKS, YYEKEE (reference sequence). The DNA of the CDR3 is TGTGCCAGCAGCTTGGGCCCAGCTAACTATGGCTACACCTTC. Translated: CASSLGPANYGYTF.

J is TRBJ1-1 and V is TRBV7-9; tentatively, D is TRBD1 (6 bases). Germline V gene sequence: CDR1 SEHNR, CDR2 FQNEAQ (reference sequence). Trimming took off 5 bases at V and 5 bases at J, with 24 bases between the two ends. The CDR3 consists of 17 residues. The CDR3 loop reads CASSPERHWGLGTEAFF. Written as DNA, the CDR3 is TGTGCCAGCAGCCCAGAAAGACACTGGGGGCTCGGGACTGAAGCTTTCTTT.

The V and J genes are TRBV12-5 and TRBJ1-1; 7 nucleotides line up with TRBD1. The CDR3 is 18 amino acids. Trimming cost V 3 bases and J 2 bases; bases outside gene matches: 15. Germline V lookup: CDR1 LGHNT, CDR2 FRNRAP. The CDR3 protein is CASGFSRTGIKNNTEAFF. The CDR3 nucleotides read TGTGCTAGTGGTTTTTCTAGGACAGGAATTAAAAATAACACTGAAGCTTTCTTT.

The chain links TRBV7-9 to TRBJ2-1, with TRBD2 matching over 7 bases. In germline, CDR1 is SEHNR, CDR2 FQNEAQ (reference sequence). This CDR3 contains 15 residues. V lost 6 bases and J lost 4; bases outside the gene matches: 9. CDR3 in amino acids: CASSLPGGWYNEQFF. The CDR3 DNA reads TGTGCCAGCAGTCTACCCGGGGGGTGGTACAATGAGCAGTTCTTC.

V gene TRBV28 combines with J gene TRBJ2-1, with D perhaps matching TRBD2 (6 bases). The CDR3 sequence is 12 residues long. Between the trimmed V and J ends, which lost 7 bases and 10 bases, there was a span of 14 bases. The germline gives CDR1 MDHEN, CDR2 SYDVKM. The CDR3 spells CASTSGSGEQFF. DNA of the CDR3: TGTGCCAGCACCTCGGGTAGCGGAGAGCAGTTCTTC.

The J gene is TRBJ1-1, the V gene TRBV27; D perhaps matches TRBD1 (6 bases). Per the germline V gene, CDR1 is MNHEY and CDR2 is SMNVEV (reference sequence). This CDR3 comprises 13 residues. Deletions cut 0 bases from V and 12 bases from J, with 14 bases between. The CDR3 coding sequence is TGTGCCAGCAGTTTATCTTCTGGGACACCAACTTTCTTT. Protein sequence: CASSLSSGTPTFF.

The chain uses TRBV6-4 and TRBJ2-1; 10 nucleotides align to TRBD2. The CDR3 totals 15 residues. CDR1 MRHNA and CDR2 SNTAGT come from the germline V gene. After removal of 8 bases from V and 7 bases from J, the junction contained 11 bases not matched to a gene. CDR3 region: CASGVSGGAGNEQFF. CDR3 nucleotides: TGTGCCAGCGGAGTAAGCGGGGGGGCCGGGAATGAGCAGTTCTTC.

V and J are TRBV15 and TRBJ1-4; possibly TRBD1 for D (6 bases). Trimming cost V 0 bases and J 5 bases, with 13 bases left between them. The CDR3 contains 16 residues. CDR1 is LNHNV, CDR2 YYDKDF, per germline (reference sequence). CDR3 nucleotides: TGTGCCACCAGCAGAGATTTGGGGGCACCGAATGAAAAACTGTTTTTT. Encoded protein: CATSRDLGAPNEKLFF.

This rearrangement joins TRBV30 to TRBJ1-1; D remains unclear. Germline lookup yields CDR1 GTSNPN and CDR2 SVGIG (reference sequence). CDR3 size: 16 residues. Trimming cost V 4 bases and J 2 bases, with 20 bases left between them. This CDR3 reads CAWTGAGVWANTEAFF. CDR3 in DNA: TGTGCCTGGACAGGAGCGGGTGTCTGGGCAAACACTGAAGCTTTCTTT.

This clone has more than one count but fewer than ten. The chain joins TRBV2 to TRBJ1-2, with TRBD1 matching over 10 bases. This CDR3 is built from 15 residues. V was clipped by 8 bases and J by 4 bases; unmatched bases: 10. Germline V CDR1 and CDR2: SNHLY, FYNNEI. CDR3 coding DNA: TGTGCCAGCGCCTCAGACAGGGGGCATGTCTATGGCTACACCTTC. Amino acid sequence: CASASDRGHVYGYTF.

The V gene is TRBV5-1, the J gene TRBJ2-5; possible D gene TRBD2, 7 bases. Trimming pared 3 bases from V and 5 bases from J, leaving 14 bases between. Germline lookup yields CDR1 SGHRS and CDR2 YFSETQ. The CDR3 runs to 14 residues. The CDR3, as DNA: TGCGCCAGCAGCTGGGGGGGCAGGGGCGAGACCCAGTACTTC. Translated, it gives CASSWGGRGETQYF.

This chain connects TRBV27 to TRBJ1-1; 10 nucleotides match TRBD1. Looked up from germline, CDR1 is MNHEY and CDR2 is SMNVEV (reference sequence). The CDR3 is 16 amino acids. J gave up 4 bases and V 5 bases, and 10 bases lay outside the gene matches. In DNA, the CDR3 is TGTGCCAGCAGTCGACCCGGGACAGGGGAATTCACTGAAGCTTTCTTT. Its protein is CASSRPGTGEFTEAFF.

The DNA of the CDR3 is TGTGCCAGCAGAAAACCGGGGGGCAATCAGCCCCAGCATTTT. Translated: CASRKPGGNQPQHF. The V gene is TRBV28, the J gene TRBJ1-5; the D gene is possibly TRBD1 (5 bases). There are 14 residues in the CDR3. Germline CDR1 and CDR2: MDHEN and SYDVKM. V dropped 6 bases and J dropped 2 bases, with 11 bases sitting between them.